This note documents a single T cell receptor beta chain sequence. The antigen is undetermined. One junction end disagrees with the germline gene, perhaps due to a read error. This CDR3 is 11 amino acids long. Germline V CDR1 and CDR2: MNHNS, SASEGT. This entry belongs to a study of tumor-infiltrating lymphocytes in primary liver carcinoma. Study background: Stage T1-T3 N0M0 tumors measured about 4.2 to 10 cm at most. Study-wide results and caveats: Tumor-adjacent and tumor-blood pairs shared a smaller degree of overlap than tumor region pairs. A small share of top clones, only about 8-25%, was found in all five tumor regions.

DNA and RNA were both co-extracted from 20-30 mg of bulk tissue that had not been sorted. A constant-region primer served to make TCR beta cDNA from about 490 ng total RNA. Amplification in three nested multiplex PCR rounds with slightly modified ARM-PCR gave rise to TCR beta libraries. For approximately 10 cycles apiece, the opening two PCR rounds ran with TRBV1-TRBV30 forward primers and a C-beta reverse primer. TCRdb re-analysed the multiplex PCR reads in MiXCR, keeping a single row per CDR3 protein. Here the sample spans 45,000 to 65,000 distinct CDR3 sequences, around 82% being singletons. The material sequenced was liver tumor tissue from sampling region 5. Subset: tumor region T5, tumor centre. This chain connects TRBV6-1 to TRBJ2-7; 12 bases align to TRBD2. The source is a man in his forties with primary liver carcinoma and hepatitis B virus infection. The CDR3 region is CVSSEWTSGIF. The CDR3 DNA is TGTGTCAGCAGTGAGTGGACTAGCGGGATCTTC.